These 30 T cell receptor beta chains share one sample of origin, sequenced in a study of cytomegalovirus exposure and HLA in healthy donors. PCR primers comprised 60 Vbeta and 13 Jbeta primers. Assay: immunoSEQ multiplex PCR; the TCRdb copy retains only in-frame clones and omits some. In the table there are some 170,000 clones, around 75% of which are singletons. Sequenced: PBMCs. The origin of the receptors is a male donor in good health and CMV-seronegative.

CDR3 residues: CASSPPSGRAGEQYF. The CDR3 DNA follows: TGTGCCAGCAGCCCCCCTAGCGGGAGGGCCGGCGAGCAGTACTTC. The chain recombines TRBV28 with TRBJ2-7, with 12 bases matching TRBD2. The CDR3 is 15 amino acids. CDR1 and CDR2 (germline): MDHEN, SYDVKM. J gave up 6 bases and V 6 bases, and 9 bases lay outside the gene matches.

Notes on this clone: At one boundary the junction diverges from the germline segment, which might be a read error. The chain recombines TRBV9 with TRBJ2-3; 10 bases line up with TRBD2. The CDR3 length is 16 residues. The germline V gene has CDR1 SGDLS and CDR2 YYNGEE. CDR3 nucleotide sequence: TGTGCCAGCAGCGTAACTAGCGGGGTGTCCACAGATATGCAGTATTTT. It is translated as CASSVTSGVSTDMQYF.

The chain links TRBV5-1 to TRBJ2-1, with 12 bases matching TRBD2. CDR3 size: 15 residues. The V and J ends lost 4 bases and 6 bases, in that order; junction bases with no gene match: 5. Germline V gene sequence: CDR1 SGHRS, CDR2 YFSETQ. The CDR3 region is CASSSTSGRPNEQFF. CDR3 coding DNA: TGCGCCAGCAGCAGTACTAGCGGGAGGCCCAATGAGCAGTTCTTC.

This clone was recorded only once. The rearrangement joins TRBV30 to TRBJ1-1; D is unclear. The germline V gene has CDR1 GTSNPN and CDR2 SVGIG (reference sequence). The CDR3 sequence is 10 residues long. The V gene lost 8 bases and the J gene lost 5 bases, with 9 bases spanning the gap. This chain's CDR3 is CAGWRTEAFF. The CDR3 DNA reads TGTGCCGGGTGGAGGACTGAAGCTTTCTTT.

The chain employs TRBV27 and TRBJ2-5, with 13 bases lining up with TRBD2. The better agreement between TRBJ2-7 and the DNA end casts doubt on the J call. The germline V gene has CDR1 MNHEY and CDR2 SMNVEV (reference sequence). CDR3 length: 15 residues. Written as DNA, the CDR3 is TGTGCCAGCAGGTGGACTAGCGGGAGTGTATACGAGCAGTACTTC. As protein: CASRWTSGSVYEQYF.

The rearrangement joins TRBV4-2 to TRBJ1-5, with 7 positions matching TRBD1. In germline, CDR1 is LGHNA, CDR2 YNFKEQ. V was clipped by 2 bases and J by 6 bases; unmatched bases: 7. This CDR3 region has 15 residues. The CDR3 DNA follows: TGTGCCAGCAGCCAACCTGGACAGGTACGTCAGCCCCAGCATTTT. Encoded protein: CASSQPGQVRQPQHF.

The rearrangement joins TRBV19 to TRBJ2-1, with 7 bases identical to TRBD2. V was pared by 7 bases and J by 0 bases, with 15 bases of the junction left unmatched. Germline CDR1 LNHDA, CDR2 SQIVND (reference sequence). The CDR3 covers 18 residues. The CDR3 nucleotides are TGTGCCAGTACTCATTCGGGGGGTTACGGCAGCTCCTACAATGAGCAGTTCTTC. Translated, it gives CASTHSGGYGSSYNEQFF.

The chain is built from TRBV5-1 and TRBJ1-1; 10 bases are shared with TRBD1. The CDR3 contains 15 residues. In germline, CDR1 is SGHRS, CDR2 YFSETQ. The V segment lost 0 bases and the J segment 5 bases; nucleotides outside the gene matches: 4. CDR3: CASSLGTGGGTEAFF. CDR3 in DNA: TGCGCCAGCAGCTTGGGGACAGGGGGAGGAACTGAAGCTTTCTTT.

This clone has a handful of counts. V is TRBV5-6 and J is TRBJ1-5; no reliable D call. The length of the CDR3 is 15 residues. Germline CDR1 reads SGHDT; CDR2 reads YYEEEE. V lost 2 bases, J lost 0 bases, and 9 bases lay in between. CDR3 protein: CASSFYAVSNQPQHF. The CDR3 DNA follows: TGTGCCAGCAGCTTCTATGCGGTTAGCAATCAGCCCCAGCATTTT.

V gene TRBV30 combines with J gene TRBJ2-1; 10 bases map to TRBD2. V trimming: 2 bases; J trimming: 12 bases; junction bases outside the gene matches: 4. The germline V gene encodes CDR1 GTSNPN and CDR2 SVGIG (reference sequence). The CDR3 is 12 amino acids. This CDR3 is CAWSKREGGQFF. CDR3 bases: TGTGCCTGGAGTAAGCGGGAGGGGGGGCAGTTCTTC.

Only a few counts were recorded for this clone. The chain recombines TRBV5-1 with TRBJ2-1; D possibly corresponds to TRBD1 (6 bases). The CDR3 is 14 amino acids. Trimming removed 3 bases at V and 8 bases at J, with 15 bases between. Germline CDR1 is SGHRS and CDR2 is YFSETQ. This chain's CDR3 is CASSSTGPLDEQFF. CDR3 DNA sequence: TGCGCCAGCAGCTCAACAGGGCCTCTCGATGAGCAGTTCTTC.

This chain joins TRBV27 and TRBJ2-1, with TRBD2 matching over 7 bases. V trimming: 6 bases; J trimming: 6 bases; junction bases outside the gene matches: 11. This CDR3 has 15 amino acids. The germline V gene encodes CDR1 MNHEY and CDR2 SMNVEV (reference sequence). The CDR3 nucleotides read TGTGCCAGCAGATCAGCCGGACTAGGTATCAATGAGCAGTTCTTC. Its translation: CASRSAGLGINEQFF.

As for this clone: The same CDR3 also results from other DNA sequences found in this sample. This chain connects TRBV6-5 to TRBJ2-7; 9 bases map to TRBD1. Germline V gene data show CDR1 as MNHEY and CDR2 as SVGAGI. Germline trimming cut 5 bases from V and 3 bases from J; bases unmatched to any gene: 5. The CDR3 extends over 14 amino acids. The CDR3 reads CASSPGQGYYEQYF. CDR3 in DNA: TGTGCCAGCAGTCCTGGACAGGGGTACTACGAGCAGTACTTC.

J is TRBJ2-3 and V is TRBV2; D ambiguous. Germline V gene data show CDR1 as SNHLY and CDR2 as FYNNEI. The CDR3 totals 15 residues. Between the trimmed V and J ends, which lost 5 bases and 0 bases, there was a span of 12 bases. The CDR3 sequence is CASSRSVASTDTQYF. CDR3 in DNA: TGTGCCAGCAGTAGGAGCGTAGCTAGCACAGATACGCAGTATTTT.

This clone appeared a few times. The chain's CDR3 is CASSYGQSEAFF. The CDR3 DNA is TGTGCCAGCAGTTACGGACAGTCTGAAGCTTTCTTT. The chain links TRBV6-6 to TRBJ1-1; D possibly corresponds to TRBD1 (6 bases). From germline, CDR1 is MNHNY and CDR2 SVGAGI (reference sequence). CDR3 length: 12 amino acids. V lost 2 bases to trimming and J lost 6 bases, with 7 bases between them.

The chain employs TRBV18 and TRBJ2-5; the D gene is possibly TRBD1 (5 bases). CDR1 and CDR2 (germline): KGHSH, LQKENI. V lost 2 bases, J lost 2 bases, and 9 bases lay in between. The CDR3 is 14 amino acids. CDR3 amino acids: CASSPAGRQETQYF. CDR3 bases: TGTGCCAGCTCACCAGCAGGGCGACAAGAGACCCAGTACTTC.

This chain uses TRBV7-6 with TRBJ2-7, with TRBD1 matching over 8 bases. This CDR3 spans 14 amino acids. The V and J ends lost 6 bases and 2 bases, in that order; junction bases with no gene match: 6. Per germline, CDR1 SGHVS and CDR2 FNYEAQ. The CDR3 protein is CASSVGQGPYEQYF. The CDR3 DNA follows: TGTGCCAGCAGTGTCGGACAGGGACCCTACGAGCAGTACTTC.

The J gene is TRBJ2-3, the V gene TRBV11-2, with 9 bases fitting TRBD2. Germline values: CDR1 SGHAT, CDR2 FQNNGV. The CDR3 spans 18 residues. The ends lost 0 bases at V and 1 base at J; junction bases unmatched: 8. The CDR3: CASSLEGVRLAGTDTQYF. The CDR3 DNA is TGTGCCAGCAGCTTAGAAGGGGTCCGACTAGCGGGCACAGATACGCAGTATTTT.

The rearrangement links TRBV6-5 to TRBJ2-7, with 7 bases fitting TRBD2. V lost 7 bases and J lost 3; bases outside the gene matches: 9. This CDR3 region has 14 residues. Germline assignment: CDR1 MNHEY and CDR2 SVGAGI. CDR3 protein: CASTRGAGLYEQYF. CDR3 sequence (DNA): TGTGCCAGCACCCGGGGAGCGGGGCTCTACGAGCAGTACTTC.

The chain employs TRBV19 and TRBJ1-5; 9 bases fit TRBD1. V lost 6 bases and J lost 4; bases outside the gene matches: 7. Germline V gene sequence: CDR1 LNHDA, CDR2 SQIVND (reference sequence). The CDR3 runs to 15 residues. The DNA for the CDR3 is TGTGCCAGTAGAGTCGGGGACAGGGCAAATCAGCCCCAGCATTTT. This codes for CASRVGDRANQPQHF. The full variable domain, its missing parts supplied by reference TRBV19 and TRBJ1-5, is DGGITQSPKYLFRKEGQNVTLSCEQNLNHDAMYWYRQDPGQGLRLIYYSQIVNDFQKGDIAEGYSVSREKKESFPLTVTSAQKNPTAFYLCASRVGDRANQPQHFGDGTRLSIL.

This chain joins TRBV7-9 and TRBJ1-5, with D uncertain. V lost 7 bases to trimming and J lost 4 bases, with 17 bases between them. Germline CDR1 SEHNR, CDR2 FQNEAQ (reference sequence). The CDR3 sequence is 15 residues long. The chain's CDR3 is CASTPSVGKNQPQHF. For the CDR3, the DNA is TGTGCCAGCACCCCTTCAGTCGGGAAGAATCAGCCCCAGCATTTT. The entire variable domain, with the rest obtained from reference TRBV7-9 and TRBJ1-5, is as follows: DTGVSQNPRHKITKRGQNVTFRCDPISEHNRLYWYRQTLGQGPEFLTYFQNEAQLEKSRLLSDRFSAERPKGSFSTLEIQRTEQGDSAMYLCASTPSVGKNQPQHFGDGTRLSIL.

The V gene is TRBV10-3, the J gene TRBJ2-5; D may be TRBD2 (6 bases). The CDR3 totals 15 residues. V was shortened by 0 bases and J by 2 bases, with 10 bases between the two germline ends. The germline CDR1 and CDR2 sequences are ENHRY and SYGVKD. The CDR3 region has the DNA TGTGCCATCAGTGAGTCTAACGGACTACAAGAGACCCAGTACTTC. This sequence encodes CAISESNGLQETQYF.

The chain couples TRBV4-1 to TRBJ1-6; D perhaps matches TRBD1 (6 bases). The CDR3 extends over 17 amino acids. In germline, CDR1 is MGHRA, CDR2 YSYEKL. V lost 5 bases and J lost 10, with 24 bases in between. CDR3 DNA: TGCGCCAGCAGCGGGATCCTTACACAGGGAACGGGGTCACCCCTCCACTTT. The encoded protein is CASSGILTQGTGSPLHF.

The genes are TRBV27 and TRBJ2-7, with 10 bases fitting TRBD1. With 5 bases clipped from V and 4 bases from J, the junction kept 2 bases outside the gene matches. This CDR3 has 13 amino acids. CDR1 and CDR2 (germline): MNHEY, SMNVEV (reference sequence). CDR3 sequence: CASSRTGGYEQYF. CDR3 nucleotides: TGTGCCAGCAGTCGGACAGGGGGATACGAGCAGTACTTC.

This CDR3 is CASSLQVYNSPLHF. The DNA for the CDR3 is TGTGCCAGCAGCTTACAGGTCTATAATTCACCCCTCCACTTT. This chain links TRBV7-3 with TRBJ1-6; no firm D call. CDR1 is SGHTA, CDR2 FQGTGA, per germline. The germline V and J ends were trimmed by 2 bases and 3 bases, with 5 bases remaining between them. This CDR3 has 14 amino acids.

This clone was observed a handful of times. The chain joins TRBV11-3 to TRBJ2-7; D may be TRBD1 (6 bases). The V end was cut by 3 bases, the J end by 0 bases, with 6 bases between. This CDR3 has 13 residues. Germline CDR1 reads SGHNT; CDR2 reads YENEEA. The chain's CDR3 is CASSLDSSYEQYF. The CDR3 DNA follows: TGTGCCAGCAGCTTGGACAGCTCCTACGAGCAGTACTTC.

This chain joins TRBV7-2 and TRBJ1-5; D is ambiguous. The germline V gene encodes CDR1 SGHTA and CDR2 FQGNSA. V was pared by 0 bases and J by 1 base, with 7 bases between. CDR3 length: 15 amino acids. Here the CDR3 DNA reads TGTGCCAGCAGCTTAGCGTCCAGAAGCAATCAGCCCCAGCATTTT. Amino acids: CASSLASRSNQPQHF.

The CDR3 spells CASSLVPGLAGGEQFF. For the CDR3, the DNA is TGTGCCAGCAGCTTAGTTCCGGGACTAGCGGGAGGTGAGCAGTTCTTC. The V and J genes are TRBV7-8 and TRBJ2-1; 15 nucleotides match TRBD2. The CDR3 has 16 amino acids. Germline V CDR1 and CDR2: SGHVS, FQNEAQ. V dropped 1 base and J dropped 9; count of bases not matched to a gene: 4.

This chain connects TRBV7-7 to TRBJ1-1; tentative D call: TRBD1 (5 bases). Germline V gene sequence: CDR1 SSHAT, CDR2 FNYEAQ (reference sequence). Trimming stripped 7 bases from V and 4 bases from J, with 19 bases between. This CDR3 region has 15 residues. CDR3 sequence (DNA): TGTGCCAGCACCCCGACGGCCTCGGGGGGCACTGAAGCTTTCTTT. As protein: CASTPTASGGTEAFF.

This clone was recorded once. The gene calls are TRBV9 and TRBJ2-7; the D gene is possibly TRBD1 (5 bases). Trimming pared 0 bases from V and 0 bases from J, leaving 10 bases between. Germline V gene lookup returns CDR1 SGDLS and CDR2 YYNGEE. The CDR3 runs 15 residues. The CDR3 here is CASSVEAGNSYEQYF. The DNA of the CDR3 is TGTGCCAGCAGCGTAGAAGCAGGGAACTCCTACGAGCAGTACTTC.